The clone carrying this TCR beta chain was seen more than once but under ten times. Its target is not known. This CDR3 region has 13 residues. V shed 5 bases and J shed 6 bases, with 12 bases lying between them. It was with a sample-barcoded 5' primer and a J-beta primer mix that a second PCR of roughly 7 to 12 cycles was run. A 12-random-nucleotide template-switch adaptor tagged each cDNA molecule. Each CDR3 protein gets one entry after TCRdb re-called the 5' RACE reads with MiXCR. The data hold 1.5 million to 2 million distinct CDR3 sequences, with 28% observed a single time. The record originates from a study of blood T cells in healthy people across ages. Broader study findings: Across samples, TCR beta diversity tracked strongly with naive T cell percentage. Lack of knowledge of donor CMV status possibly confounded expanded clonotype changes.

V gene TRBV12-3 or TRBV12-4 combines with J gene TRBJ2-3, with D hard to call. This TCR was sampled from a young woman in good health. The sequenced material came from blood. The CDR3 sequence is CASSTAVGDTQYF. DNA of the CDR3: TGTGCCAGCAGTACCGCTGTCGGGGATACGCAGTATTTT.